Listed below are T cell receptor beta chains from one sample, sequenced in a study of blood T cell repertoires in COVID-19. The assay was immunoSEQ multiplex PCR, and TCRdb's table has in-frame clones only and misses some. The data hold under 200,000 clones, with around 90% observed a single time. The sequencing sample was made of peripheral blood. The receptors originated from a man aged 50 to 60 with acute or convalescent COVID-19. Each CDR3 is given with its conserved first and last residue. Each record gives: J gene, clone size, D gene, V gene, CDR3 DNA, CDR3 protein. D genes are given only for firm matches. Expanded clones are given a class, and other clones once, few, many or no size at all.

>TRBJ2-2|NA|NA|TRBV18
TGTGCCAGCTCTTCAGGTTACACCGGGGAGCTGTTTTTT
CASSSGYTGELFF
>TRBJ2-2|NA|TRBD2|TRBV24-1
TGTGCCACCAGTGTTGGGGGGGTCGCCGGGGAGCTGTTTTTT
CATSVGGVAGELFF
>TRBJ1-2|NA|TRBD1|TRBV25-1
TGTGCCAGCAGTGGCATCACAGGGGGGGATGGCTACACCTTC
CASSGITGGDGYTF
>TRBJ1-5|NA|TRBD1|TRBV27
TGTGCCAGCAGTAGGGGCGGACAGGGGGGCAATCAGCCCCAGCATTTT
CASSRGGQGGNQPQHF
>TRBJ1-1|NA|NA|TRBV19
TGTGCCAGTAGTACAGGGTTGACTGAAGCTTTCTTT
CASSTGLTEAFF
>TRBJ1-5|NA|NA|TRBV7-9
TGTGCCAGCAGCTTATCGGGGAATCAGCCCCAGCATTTT
CASSLSGNQPQHF
>TRBJ1-6|NA|TRBD1|TRBV7-9
TGTGCCAGCAGCGGGACAGGGTCTGAATATTCACCCCTCCACTTT
CASSGTGSEYSPLHF
>TRBJ1-5|NA|NA|TRBV6-6
TGTGCCAGCAGGCTTGGACAAAATAATCAGCCCCAGCATTTT
CASRLGQNNQPQHF
>TRBJ2-3|NA|NA|TRBV18
TGTGCCAGCTCCCGGGGTCCGGGGGATCTCACAGATACGCAGTATTTT
CASSRGPGDLTDTQYF
>TRBJ1-4|NA|NA|TRBV7-2
TGTGCCAGCAGCTTTCAGGGAACTAATGAAAAACTGTTTTTT
CASSFQGTNEKLFF
>TRBJ2-5|NA|TRBD2|TRBV27
TGTGCCAGCAGTCCCCGGCCAGCGGGACAAGAGACCCAGTACTTC
CASSPRPAGQETQYF
>TRBJ1-4|once|NA|TRBV6-5
TGTGCCAGCACCGGGGGGGGTGACGGTAATGAAAAACTGTTTTTT
CASTGGGDGNEKLFF
>TRBJ1-1|NA|TRBD1|TRBV29-1
TGCAGCGTCGGCTCCGGGACAGTCAACACTGAAGCTTTCTTT
CSVGSGTVNTEAFF
>TRBJ2-2|NA|TRBD2|TRBV5-1
TGCGCCAGCAGCTTGGAGGCGGGAGTAGGGACCGGGGAGCTGTTTTTT
CASSLEAGVGTGELFF
>TRBJ2-5|NA|TRBD2|TRBV9
TGTGCCAGCAGCGTAAAAGGGACTAGCTGGGAGACCCAGTACTTC
CASSVKGTSWETQYF
>TRBJ1-5|NA|NA|TRBV27
TGTGCCAGCAGTTTAACTGGGCGTCGGAGCAATCAGCCCCAGCATTTT
CASSLTGRRSNQPQHF
>TRBJ1-5|once|NA|TRBV18
TGTGCCAGCTCCCTCAAGGGGGTCGGCAATCAGCCCCAGCATTTT
CASSLKGVGNQPQHF
>TRBJ2-1|NA|TRBD2|TRBV4-2
TGTGCCAGCAGTCATACTAGCGGCAATGAGCAGTTCTTC
CASSHTSGNEQFF
>TRBJ1-4|NA|NA|TRBV11-2
TGTGCCAGCAGCTACGACCGGGGACATGGTAGTAAGATTAATGAAAAACTGTTTTTT
CASSYDRGHGSKINEKLFF
>TRBJ2-2|few|TRBD2|TRBV27
TGTGCCAGCACCCTTGCCCCCGCCGGGACTAGTAACACCGGGGAGCTGTTTTTT
CASTLAPAGTSNTGELFF
>TRBJ2-5|NA|TRBD1|TRBV7-2
TGTGCCAGCAGCTTAGCGTCGGGACAGGGTCAAGAGACCCAGTACTTC
CASSLASGQGQETQYF
>TRBJ1-2|once|NA|TRBV10-2
TGCGCCAGCAGTGATCGGCAGGGCTCTGGCTACACCTTC
CASSDRQGSGYTF
>TRBJ2-7|NA|NA|TRBV28
TGTGCCACTCCCGCCTACGAGCAGTACTTC
CATPAYEQYF
>TRBJ2-5|NA|TRBD1|TRBV4-3
TGCGCCAGCAGCCAAGAATGGGACAGGGGTGAGACCCAGTACTTC
CASSQEWDRGETQYF
>TRBJ1-2|NA|NA|TRBV7-9
TGTGCCAGCAGCTTAGCAGTCCAGGGGAATGGCTACACCTTC
CASSLAVQGNGYTF
>TRBJ1-2|NA|NA|TRBV10-2
TGCGCCAGCAGTTTAAGGGCGGGCTATGGCTACACCTTC
CASSLRAGYGYTF
>TRBJ2-2|once|NA|TRBV2
TGTGCCAGCAGTGATCCCAGAGGAGTCGCCGGGGAGCTGTTTTTT
CASSDPRGVAGELFF
>TRBJ1-5|many|TRBD1|TRBV6-7
TGTGCCAGCAGTAACCCTTCCGTCAGGGGGCATGGGCATCAGCCCCAGCATTTT
CASSNPSVRGHGHQPQHF
>TRBJ2-7|NA|TRBD2|TRBV5-1
TGCGCCAGCAGCTTGGTTGGACTAGCGGCTGACGAGCAGTACTTC
CASSLVGLAADEQYF
>TRBJ2-5|NA|NA|TRBV2
TGTGCCAGCAGCGGTGGATCCCGAACGAGGAGAGAGACCCAGTACTTC
CASSGGSRTRRETQYF
>TRBJ1-1|NA|TRBD1|TRBV19
TGTGCCAGCCTCCCCAGGGGGCCGAACACTGAAGCTTTCTTT
CASLPRGPNTEAFF
>TRBJ2-5|NA|NA|TRBV30
TGTGCCTGGAGTCCTCTGTGGGGCCTAAGGGAGACCCAGTACTTC
CAWSPLWGLRETQYF
>TRBJ1-2|NA|NA|TRBV11-2
TGTGCCAGCAGCTTAACCCAGGGCAGCCGATATGGCTACACCTTC
CASSLTQGSRYGYTF
>TRBJ1-6|NA|NA|TRBV9
TGTGCCAGCAGCGTAGAGGCGGGCCCCCATTCACCCCTCCACTTT
CASSVEAGPHSPLHF
>TRBJ1-5|NA|NA|TRBV19
TGTGCCAGTAGTATATGGTGGGGTGCGGGGAATAGCAATCAGCCCCAGCATTTT
CASSIWWGAGNSNQPQHF
>TRBJ1-1|NA|NA|TRBV6-1
TGTGCCAGCAGTGAACCAGGGGATCCCACTGAAGCTTTCTTT
CASSEPGDPTEAFF
>TRBJ1-5|NA|TRBD1|TRBV28
TGTGCCAGCAGTCCTCCGACAGGGTTCAATCAGCCCCAGCATTTT
CASSPPTGFNQPQHF
>TRBJ1-2|NA|NA|TRBV5-1
TGCGCCAGCAGCTTGGCCCCAGGCGGACTCTATGGCTACACCTTC
CASSLAPGGLYGYTF
>TRBJ2-7|NA|TRBD2|TRBV2
TGTGCCAGCAGTGGGGGATGGACTAGCGGGACCTACGAGCAGTACTTC
CASSGGWTSGTYEQYF
>TRBJ1-5|NA|TRBD1|TRBV7-2
TGTGCCAGCAGCCCACAGGGGACAGATCAGCCCCAGCATTTT
CASSPQGTDQPQHF
>TRBJ1-1|NA|NA|TRBV28
TGTGCCACAGACTTCGGCACTGAAGCTTTCTTT
CATDFGTEAFF
>TRBJ2-3|NA|TRBD1|TRBV14
TGTGCCAGCAGCGACCGCCCGGGACAGAGAGCAGATACGCAGTATTTT
CASSDRPGQRADTQYF
>TRBJ2-3|NA|NA|TRBV5-6
TGTGCCAGCAGCTTGGCGTTCCCTACCCTTCGTTTCTTAGCAGATACGCAGTATTTT
CASSLAFPTLRFLADTQYF
>TRBJ1-1|NA|TRBD1|TRBV3-1/TRBV3-2
TGTGCCAGCAGCTGGACAGGGTCGAACACTGAAGCTTTCTTT
CASSWTGSNTEAFF
>TRBJ1-2|NA|TRBD1|TRBV6-4
TGTGCCAGCAGTGACGGGACAGGGTACTATGGCTACACCTTC
CASSDGTGYYGYTF
>TRBJ2-7|NA|TRBD1|TRBV15
TGTGCCACCAGCAGGTGGGGGACAGGGGCGGCGTACGAGCAGTACTTC
CATSRWGTGAAYEQYF
>TRBJ2-5|NA|NA|TRBV10-3
TGTGCCATCAGTGAGTCGCCGGGGGGCGAGGGGACCCAGTACTTC
CAISESPGGEGTQYF
>TRBJ2-4|NA|TRBD1|TRBV6-5
TGTGCCACCACGCCGGGACAGAAAAACATTCAGTACTTC
CATTPGQKNIQYF
>TRBJ1-5|NA|NA|TRBV15
TGTGCCACCAGCAGAGTACCAGGGGGCAATCAGCCCCAGCATTTT
CATSRVPGGNQPQHF
>TRBJ1-1|NA|TRBD1|TRBV7-9
TGTGCCAGCAGTTATACAGGGGGCTACACTGAAGCTTTCTTT
CASSYTGGYTEAFF
>TRBJ1-2|once|NA|TRBV9
TGTGCCAGCAGCTCCTCAGGGACTTGGGACTATGGCTACACCTTC
CASSSSGTWDYGYTF
>TRBJ2-4|NA|NA|TRBV21-1
TGTGCCAGCAGCGCCGCGGGGGGTTCCAAAAACATTCAGTACTTC
CASSAAGGSKNIQYF
>TRBJ1-1|NA|NA|TRBV15
TGTGCCACCATCATGAGGTTGGGGAGAGGGATGAACACTGAAGCTTTCTTT
CATIMRLGRGMNTEAFF